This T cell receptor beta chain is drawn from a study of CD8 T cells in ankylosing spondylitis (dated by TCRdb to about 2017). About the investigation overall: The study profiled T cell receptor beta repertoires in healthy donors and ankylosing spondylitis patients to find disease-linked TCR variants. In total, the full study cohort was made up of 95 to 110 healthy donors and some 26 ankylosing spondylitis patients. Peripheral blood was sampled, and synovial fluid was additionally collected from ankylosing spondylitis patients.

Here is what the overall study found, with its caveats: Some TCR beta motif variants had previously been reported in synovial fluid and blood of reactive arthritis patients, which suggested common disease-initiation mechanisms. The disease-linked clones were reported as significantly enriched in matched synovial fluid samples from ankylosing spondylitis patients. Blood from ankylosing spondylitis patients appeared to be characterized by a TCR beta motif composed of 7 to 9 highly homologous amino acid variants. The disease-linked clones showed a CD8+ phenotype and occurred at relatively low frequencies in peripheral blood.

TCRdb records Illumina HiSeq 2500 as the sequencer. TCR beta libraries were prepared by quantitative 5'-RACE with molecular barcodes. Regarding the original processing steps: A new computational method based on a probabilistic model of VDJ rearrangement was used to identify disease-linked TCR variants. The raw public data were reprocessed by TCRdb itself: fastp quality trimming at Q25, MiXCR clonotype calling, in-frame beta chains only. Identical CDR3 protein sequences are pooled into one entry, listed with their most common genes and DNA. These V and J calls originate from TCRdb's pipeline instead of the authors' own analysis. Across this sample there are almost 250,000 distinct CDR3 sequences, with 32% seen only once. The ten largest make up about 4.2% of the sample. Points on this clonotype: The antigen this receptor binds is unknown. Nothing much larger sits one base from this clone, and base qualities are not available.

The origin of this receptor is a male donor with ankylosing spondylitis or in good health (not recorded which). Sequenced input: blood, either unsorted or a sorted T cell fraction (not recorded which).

The CDR3 region has the sequence CAISPDRGNYNEQFF. The DNA sequence is as follows: TGTGCCATCAGCCCGGACAGGGGTAACTACAATGAGCAGTTCTTC. The chain is made from TRBV10-3 and TRBJ2-1; 9 of the junction bases match TRBD1. Trimmed from V: 6 bases; trimmed from J: 3 bases; junction bases lacking a gene match: 6. The germline V gene provides CDR1 ENHRY and CDR2 SYGVKD. From its cysteine to its phenylalanine, the CDR3 spans 15 amino acids. Of the read, only the CDR3 DNA is kept; its 45 bases are in frame from base 1.